A selection of T cell receptor beta chains follows, all from one sample in a study of cytomegalovirus exposure and HLA in healthy donors. TCRdb keeps only in-frame clones here, not all; method: immunoSEQ multiplex PCR. The sample contains 110,000 to 150,000 clones, 78% of which appear only once. What was sequenced was PBMCs. The receptors originated from a female donor in good health and CMV-seronegative. Both conserved end residues are part of each CDR3. A D gene is named only where the DNA matches it firmly. Clone size is stated in some rows and not others, as once, few, many or a class when expanded.

TRBV6-5,13,NA,NA,TRBJ2-1,TGTGCCAGCAGTTACGGTAAACAGGCACAGCAGTTCTTC,CASSYGKQAQQFF
TRBV5-1,19,TRBD2,NA,TRBJ2-7,TGCGCCAGCAGCTTGGGTAAGAGGACACTAGCGGGAAGCTCCTACGAGCAGTACTTC,CASSLGKRTLAGSSYEQYF
TRBV7-2,15,TRBD1,NA,TRBJ1-6,TGTGCCAGCAGCTCGGGACAGTTAGGTGGTTCACCCCTCCACTTT,CASSSGQLGGSPLHF
TRBV5-1,16,NA,NA,TRBJ2-7,TGCGCCAGCACAAACACCTCGGACTGGTCATCCTACGAGCAGTACTTC,CASTNTSDWSSYEQYF
TRBV7-8,15,TRBD1,NA,TRBJ2-2,TGTGCCAGCAGCTTTACAGGGGGAAGAGCCGGGGAGCTGTTTTTT,CASSFTGGRAGELFF
TRBV29-1,11,NA,NA,TRBJ1-1,TGCAGCGTCGAAAGACAAATTGAAGCTTTCTTT,CSVERQIEAFF
TRBV5-3,17,NA,few,TRBJ2-3,TGTGCCAGAAGCTTGGGGGCTAGCGCTACTAGCACAGATACGCAGTATTTT,CARSLGASATSTDTQYF
TRBV6-5,13,TRBD1,NA,TRBJ1-1,TGTGCCAGCAGCGACAGGGCTTGGACTGAAGCTTTCTTT,CASSDRAWTEAFF
TRBV7-9,18,TRBD1,NA,TRBJ2-2,TGTGCCAGCAGCTTAGAGGGTACGGGACAGAGTTACACCGGGGAGCTGTTTTTT,CASSLEGTGQSYTGELFF
TRBV28,11,NA,NA,TRBJ1-1,TGTGCCAGCAGTTTGAGGTTTGAAGCTTTCTTT,CASSLRFEAFF
TRBV27,13,TRBD1,NA,TRBJ1-6,TGTGCCAGCAGAGGACAGGGTGAATCACCCCTCCACTTT,CASRGQGESPLHF
TRBV9,13,NA,few,TRBJ1-1,TGTGCCAGCAGCGTATCCATGAACACTGAAGCTTTCTTT,CASSVSMNTEAFF
TRBV4-1,15,NA,NA,TRBJ1-2,TGCGCCAGCAGCCAAGCGGGGGGGCAGTTATATGGCTACACCTTC,CASSQAGGQLYGYTF
TRBV6-5,12,NA,NA,TRBJ2-5,TGTGCCAGCAGTCAGTTCGGGGAGACCCAGTACTTC,CASSQFGETQYF
TRBV9,16,NA,NA,TRBJ1-3,TGTGCCAGCAGCGTTGCGGACATACCCTCTGGAAACACCATATATTTT,CASSVADIPSGNTIYF
TRBV27,16,TRBD1,NA,TRBJ1-2,TGTGCCAGCAGTTTAGCGGGACAGGGGACGATCTATGGCTACACCTTC,CASSLAGQGTIYGYTF
TRBV2,15,NA,NA,TRBJ2-5,TGTGCCAGCAGTGAAGCGAACAGGGTGTTGGAGACCCAGTACTTC,CASSEANRVLETQYF
TRBV4-1,15,NA,few,TRBJ2-1,TGCGCCAGCAGCCACTTCTCCAGCCAGGGGCGTGAGCAGTTCTTC,CASSHFSSQGREQFF
TRBV7-2,16,TRBD2,NA,TRBJ2-7,TGTGCCAGCAGCTCCCTCTTGCGGGGGGCTATATACGAGCAGTACTTC,CASSSLLRGAIYEQYF
TRBV28,16,NA,NA,TRBJ1-5,TGTGCCAGCAGAGAAACAGGGTTTGGGGCCGAGAAGCCCCAGCATTTT,CASRETGFGAEKPQHF
TRBV19,15,TRBD1,NA,TRBJ1-1,TGTGCCAGTAGTACTTGGGGACAGGGGGTAACTGAAGCTTTCTTT,CASSTWGQGVTEAFF
TRBV6-1,13,TRBD1,NA,TRBJ1-1,TGTGCCAGCAGTCTAACAGGGGACACTGAAGCTTTCTTT,CASSLTGDTEAFF
TRBV30,14,TRBD1,NA,TRBJ1-2,TGTGCCTGGAGTTGGGACAGACCTCACTATGGCTACACCTTC,CAWSWDRPHYGYTF
TRBV15,13,TRBD1,NA,TRBJ2-7,TGTGCCACCAGTCGGGACAGGGTGTACGAGCAGTACTTC,CATSRDRVYEQYF
TRBV7-2,15,TRBD2,once,TRBJ2-3,TGTGCCAGCAGCTTAGTAGCGGGGGTTATAGATACGCAGTATTTT,CASSLVAGVIDTQYF
TRBV7-2,14,NA,NA,TRBJ1-2,TGTGCCAGCAGCCGTATGTGGTACTCCAATAGCTACACCTTC,CASSRMWYSNSYTF
TRBV6-6,14,TRBD2,NA,TRBJ2-7,TGTGCCAGCAGAGATAGCGGGAGTGGGTACGAGCAGTACTTC,CASRDSGSGYEQYF
TRBV5-5,16,TRBD1,NA,TRBJ1-5,TGTGCCAGCAGCTTGCATCCGGGACAGTGGGATCAGCCCCAGCATTTT,CASSLHPGQWDQPQHF
TRBV5-5,14,NA,NA,TRBJ2-7,TGTGCCAGCAGCTTGGCGCCGACAATCTACGAGCAGTACTTC,CASSLAPTIYEQYF
TRBV4-1,15,NA,NA,TRBJ1-1,TGCGCCAGCAGCCTCCTGACAGCCGGAACATCTGAAGCTTTCTTT,CASSLLTAGTSEAFF
TRBV7-8,13,NA,NA,TRBJ1-1,TGTGCCAGCAGCTTAGCAGCGAACACTGAAGCTTTCTTT,CASSLAANTEAFF
TRBV6-5,14,NA,NA,TRBJ1-2,TGTGCCAGCAGCTACAAGACAGGCAATCGTGGCTACACCTTC,CASSYKTGNRGYTF
TRBV27,15,TRBD2,once,TRBJ2-2,TGTGCCAGCAGTCCCCGGGCGGGAGGGGCCGGGGAGCTGTTTTTT,CASSPRAGGAGELFF
TRBV30,12,TRBD2,NA,TRBJ2-1,TGTGCCTGGTCCCCCCGGGGGGTAGAGCAGTTCTTC,CAWSPRGVEQFF
TRBV11-2,11,NA,NA,TRBJ2-5,TGTGCCAGCAGCGCTGGAGGGACCCAGTACTTC,CASSAGGTQYF
TRBV5-6,13,NA,NA,TRBJ1-3,TGTGCCAGCAGCTTGCGGTCTGGAAACACCATATATTTT,CASSLRSGNTIYF
TRBV5-4,18,TRBD1,NA,TRBJ1-1,TGTGCCAGCAGCTTGGGACAGGGTGATATAGGTTTGGGCACTGAAGCTTTCTTT,CASSLGQGDIGLGTEAFF
TRBV5-6,14,TRBD1,few,TRBJ1-2,TGTGCCAGCAGCTCCAACCCAGGGGGCCATGGCTACACCTTC,CASSSNPGGHGYTF
TRBV30,15,TRBD2,NA,TRBJ2-5,TGTGCCTGGAGTGTACCCCTAGCGGGAGCGGAGACCCAGTACTTC,CAWSVPLAGAETQYF